The clone carrying this T cell receptor beta chain was observed a handful of times. Antigen specificity is unknown. Clinical symptoms, serum thyroxine, TRAb, thyroid ultrasound and orbital computed tomography established diagnosis. This entry is derived from a study of T cells in Graves' hyperthyroidism and ophthalmopathy. Germline-derived CDR1 and CDR2 are ENHRY and SYGVKD. The CDR3 is made up of 13 amino acids. V was clipped by 4 bases and J by 8 bases; unmatched bases: 6. Regions amplified from RNA transcripts were the TCR beta CDR3 regions. Researchers ran a first-round RT-PCR on the TCR CDR3 using the HTBI primer set. TCRdb fed the multiplex PCR reads into MiXCR, producing one record per CDR3 protein. The profile shows approximately 510,000 distinct CDR3 sequences, roughly 45% of them singletons. Whole-study findings and limits: Using 13 V-J features, a model discriminated ophthalmopathy from stable hyperthyroidism. Blood held most thyroid clonotypes expanded above 0.001 frequency.

The rearrangement links TRBV10-3 to TRBJ1-2, with 8 bases fitting TRBD1. The source is an adult woman with Graves' disease, either hyperthyroidism or ophthalmopathy (not recorded which). The sample comprised peripheral blood or thyroid tissue (not recorded which). The CDR3 spells CAISAGTGSGYTF. The CDR3 coding sequence is TGTGCCATCAGTGCCGGGACAGGTAGCGGCTACACCTTC.